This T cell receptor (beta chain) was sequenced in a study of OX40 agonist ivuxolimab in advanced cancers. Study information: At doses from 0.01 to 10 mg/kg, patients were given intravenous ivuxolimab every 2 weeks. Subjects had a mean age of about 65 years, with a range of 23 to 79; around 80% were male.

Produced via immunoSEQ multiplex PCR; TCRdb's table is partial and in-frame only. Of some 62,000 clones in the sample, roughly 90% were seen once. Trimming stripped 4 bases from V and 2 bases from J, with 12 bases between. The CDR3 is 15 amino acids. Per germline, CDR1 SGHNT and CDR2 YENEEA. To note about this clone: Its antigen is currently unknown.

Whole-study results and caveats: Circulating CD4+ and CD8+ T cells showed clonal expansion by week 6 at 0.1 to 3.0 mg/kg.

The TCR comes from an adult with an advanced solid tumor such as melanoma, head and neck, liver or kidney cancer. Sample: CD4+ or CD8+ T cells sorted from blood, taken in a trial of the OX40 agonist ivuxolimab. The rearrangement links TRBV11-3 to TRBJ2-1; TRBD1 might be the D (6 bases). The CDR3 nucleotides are TGTGCCAGCAGCTCCATACAGGGACCCTACAATGAGCAGTTCTTC. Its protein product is CASSSIQGPYNEQFF. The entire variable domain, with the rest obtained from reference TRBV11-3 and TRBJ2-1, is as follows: EAGVVQSPRYKIIEKKQPVAFWCNPISGHNTLYWYLQNLGQGPELLIRYENEEAVDDSQLPKDRFSAERLKGVDSTLKIQPAELGDSAVYLCASSSIQGPYNEQFFGPGTRLTVL.